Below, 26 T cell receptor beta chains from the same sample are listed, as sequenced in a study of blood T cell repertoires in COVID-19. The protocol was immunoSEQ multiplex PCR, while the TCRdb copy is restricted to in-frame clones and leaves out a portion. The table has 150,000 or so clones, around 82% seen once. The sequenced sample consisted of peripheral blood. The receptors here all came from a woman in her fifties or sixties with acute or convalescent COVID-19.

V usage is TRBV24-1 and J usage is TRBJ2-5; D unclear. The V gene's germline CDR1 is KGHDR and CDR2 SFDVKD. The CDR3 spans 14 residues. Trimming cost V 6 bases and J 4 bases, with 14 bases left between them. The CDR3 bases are TGTGCCACCAGTCAGTCGGGTTTCGCAGAGACCCAGTACTTC. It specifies CATSQSGFAETQYF.

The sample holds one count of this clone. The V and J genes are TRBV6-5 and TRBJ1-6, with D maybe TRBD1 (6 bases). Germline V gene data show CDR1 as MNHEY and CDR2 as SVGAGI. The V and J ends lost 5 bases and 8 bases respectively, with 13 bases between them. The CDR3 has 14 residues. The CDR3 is CASSRGGAYSPLHF. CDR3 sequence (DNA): TGTGCCAGCAGTCGAGGGGGGGCCTATTCACCCCTCCACTTT.

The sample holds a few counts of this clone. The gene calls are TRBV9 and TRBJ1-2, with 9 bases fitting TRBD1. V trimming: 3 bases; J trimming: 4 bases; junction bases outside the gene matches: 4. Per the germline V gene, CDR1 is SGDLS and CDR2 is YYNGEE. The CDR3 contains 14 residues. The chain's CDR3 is CASSEKGQGYGYTF. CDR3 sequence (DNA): TGTGCCAGCAGCGAAAAGGGACAGGGCTATGGCTACACCTTC.

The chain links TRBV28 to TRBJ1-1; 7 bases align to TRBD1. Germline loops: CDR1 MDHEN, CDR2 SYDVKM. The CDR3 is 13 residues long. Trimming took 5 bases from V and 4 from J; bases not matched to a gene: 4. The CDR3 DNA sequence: TGTGCCAGCAGTACCAGGGGGAGCACTGAAGCTTTCTTT. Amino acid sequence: CASSTRGSTEAFF.

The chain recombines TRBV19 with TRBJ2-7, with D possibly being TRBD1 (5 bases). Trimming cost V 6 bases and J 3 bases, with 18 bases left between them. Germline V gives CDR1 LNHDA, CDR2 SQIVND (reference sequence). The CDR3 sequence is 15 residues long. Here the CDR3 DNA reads TGTGCCAGTAGAGACGGTGGGGCAGGTCACTACGAGCAGTACTTC. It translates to CASRDGGAGHYEQYF.

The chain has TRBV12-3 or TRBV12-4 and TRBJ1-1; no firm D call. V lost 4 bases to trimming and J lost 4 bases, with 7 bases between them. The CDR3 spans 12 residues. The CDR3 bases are TGTGCCAGCAGTTGGGAGGGCACTGAAGCTTTCTTT. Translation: CASSWEGTEAFF.

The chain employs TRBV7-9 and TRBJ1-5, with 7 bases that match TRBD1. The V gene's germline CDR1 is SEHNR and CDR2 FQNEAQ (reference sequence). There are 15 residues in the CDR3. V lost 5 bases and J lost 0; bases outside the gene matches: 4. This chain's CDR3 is CASSQGVDSNQPQHF. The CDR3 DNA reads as TGTGCCAGCAGCCAGGGGGTGGATAGCAATCAGCCCCAGCATTTT.

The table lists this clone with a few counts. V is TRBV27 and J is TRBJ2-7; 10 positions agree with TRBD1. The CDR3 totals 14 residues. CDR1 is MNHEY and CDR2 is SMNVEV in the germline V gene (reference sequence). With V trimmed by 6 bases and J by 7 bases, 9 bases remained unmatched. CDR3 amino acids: CASSPGTGVREQYF. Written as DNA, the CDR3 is TGTGCCAGCAGCCCTGGGACAGGGGTCAGGGAGCAGTACTTC.

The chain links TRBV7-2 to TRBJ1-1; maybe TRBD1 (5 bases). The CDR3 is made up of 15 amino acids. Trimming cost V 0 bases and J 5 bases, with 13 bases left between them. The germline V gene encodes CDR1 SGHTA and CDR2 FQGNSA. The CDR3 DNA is TGTGCCAGCAGCTTAGCGGGAGGGGTAAGGACTGAAGCTTTCTTT. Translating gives CASSLAGGVRTEAFF.

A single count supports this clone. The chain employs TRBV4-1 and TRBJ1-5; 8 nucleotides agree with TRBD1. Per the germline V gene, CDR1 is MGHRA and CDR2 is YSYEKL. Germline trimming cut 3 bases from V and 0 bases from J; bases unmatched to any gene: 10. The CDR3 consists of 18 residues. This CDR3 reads CASSQEPGQANSNQPQHF. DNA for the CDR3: TGCGCCAGCAGCCAGGAACCGGGACAGGCAAATAGCAATCAGCCCCAGCATTTT.

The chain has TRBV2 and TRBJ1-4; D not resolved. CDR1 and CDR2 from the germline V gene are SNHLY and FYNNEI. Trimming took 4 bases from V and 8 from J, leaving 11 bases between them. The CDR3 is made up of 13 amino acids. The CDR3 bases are TGTGCCAGCAGTGTAAAGGCTAGGGAAAAACTGTTTTTT. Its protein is CASSVKAREKLFF.

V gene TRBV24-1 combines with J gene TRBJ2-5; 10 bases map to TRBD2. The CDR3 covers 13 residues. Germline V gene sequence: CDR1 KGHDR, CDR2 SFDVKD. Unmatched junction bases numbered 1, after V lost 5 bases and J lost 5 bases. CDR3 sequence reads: CATSVAGGETQYF. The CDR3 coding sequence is TGTGCCACCAGTGTAGCGGGAGGCGAGACCCAGTACTTC.

The CDR3 is CASSYQGETQYF. In DNA form, the CDR3 reads TGTGCCAGCAGTTACCAGGGGGAGACCCAGTACTTC. V and J are TRBV6-6 and TRBJ2-5; tentative D call: TRBD1 (6 bases). The CDR3 spans 12 residues. Trimming took 2 bases from V and 5 from J, leaving 6 bases between them. Looked up from germline, CDR1 is MNHNY and CDR2 is SVGAGI (reference sequence).

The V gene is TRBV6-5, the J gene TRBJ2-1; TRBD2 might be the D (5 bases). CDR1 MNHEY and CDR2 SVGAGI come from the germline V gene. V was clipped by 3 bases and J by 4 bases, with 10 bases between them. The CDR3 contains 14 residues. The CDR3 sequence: CASSYGGSYNEQFF. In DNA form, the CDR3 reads TGTGCCAGCAGTTATGGCGGGTCGTACAATGAGCAGTTCTTC.

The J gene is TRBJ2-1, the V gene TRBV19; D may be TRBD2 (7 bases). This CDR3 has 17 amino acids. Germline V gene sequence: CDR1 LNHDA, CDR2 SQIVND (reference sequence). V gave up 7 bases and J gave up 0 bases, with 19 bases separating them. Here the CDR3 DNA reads TGTGCCAGTACTAGAGGAGGGGGGGGCAGCTCCTACAATGAGCAGTTCTTC. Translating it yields CASTRGGGGSSYNEQFF.

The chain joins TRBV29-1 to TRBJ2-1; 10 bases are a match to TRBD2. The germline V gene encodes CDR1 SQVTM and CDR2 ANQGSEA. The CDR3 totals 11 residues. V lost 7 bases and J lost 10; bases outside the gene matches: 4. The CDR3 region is CSAIAGGEQFF. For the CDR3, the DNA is TGCAGCGCCATAGCGGGAGGAGAGCAGTTCTTC.

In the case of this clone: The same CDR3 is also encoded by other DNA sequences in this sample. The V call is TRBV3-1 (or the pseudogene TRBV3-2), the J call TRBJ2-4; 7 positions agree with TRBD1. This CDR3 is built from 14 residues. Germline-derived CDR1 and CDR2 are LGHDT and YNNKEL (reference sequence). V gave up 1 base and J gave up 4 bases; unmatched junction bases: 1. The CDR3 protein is CASSQGGQKNIQYF. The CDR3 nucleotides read TGTGCCAGCAGCCAAGGGGGACAGAAAAACATTCAGTACTTC.

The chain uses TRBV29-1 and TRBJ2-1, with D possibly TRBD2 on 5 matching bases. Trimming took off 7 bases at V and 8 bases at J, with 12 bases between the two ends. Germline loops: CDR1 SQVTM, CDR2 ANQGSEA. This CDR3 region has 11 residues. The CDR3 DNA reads TGCAGCGGGGCTGAGGGCCATGAGCAGTTCTTC. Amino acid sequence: CSGAEGHEQFF.

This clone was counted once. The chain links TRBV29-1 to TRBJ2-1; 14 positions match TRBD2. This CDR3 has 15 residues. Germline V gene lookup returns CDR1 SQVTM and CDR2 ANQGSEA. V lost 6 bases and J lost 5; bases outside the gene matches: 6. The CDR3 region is CSVAGTSGSNNEQFF. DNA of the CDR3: TGCAGCGTGGCCGGGACTAGCGGGAGTAACAATGAGCAGTTCTTC.

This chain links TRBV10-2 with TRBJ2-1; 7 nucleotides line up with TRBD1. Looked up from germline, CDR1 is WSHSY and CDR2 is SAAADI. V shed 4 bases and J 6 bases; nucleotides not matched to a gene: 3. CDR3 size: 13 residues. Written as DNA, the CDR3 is TGCGCCAGCAGTGTCGACAGGGCCAATGAGCAGTTCTTC. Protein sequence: CASSVDRANEQFF.

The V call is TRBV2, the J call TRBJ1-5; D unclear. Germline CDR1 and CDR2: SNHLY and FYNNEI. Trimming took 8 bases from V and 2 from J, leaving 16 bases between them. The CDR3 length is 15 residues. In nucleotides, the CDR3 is TGTGCCAGCGTCGCGACCTCCGGGGGCAATCAGCCCCAGCATTTT. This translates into CASVATSGGNQPQHF. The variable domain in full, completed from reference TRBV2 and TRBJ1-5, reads EPEVTQTPSHQVTQMGQEVILRCVPISNHLYFYWYRQILGQKVEFLVSFYNNEISEKSEIFDDQFSVERPDGSNFTLKIRSTKLEDSAMYFCASVATSGGNQPQHFGDGTRLSIL.

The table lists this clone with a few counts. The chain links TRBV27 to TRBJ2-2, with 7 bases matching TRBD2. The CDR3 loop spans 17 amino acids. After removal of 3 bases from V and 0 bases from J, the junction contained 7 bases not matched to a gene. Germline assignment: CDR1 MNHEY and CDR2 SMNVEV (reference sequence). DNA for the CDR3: TGTGCCAGCAGTTTGGACCAAAGCGGGGCGAACACCGGGGAGCTGTTTTTT. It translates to CASSLDQSGANTGELFF.

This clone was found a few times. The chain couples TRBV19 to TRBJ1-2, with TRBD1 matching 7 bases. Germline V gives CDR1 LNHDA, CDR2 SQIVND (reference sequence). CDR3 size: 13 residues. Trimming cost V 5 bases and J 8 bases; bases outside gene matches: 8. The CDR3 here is CASSFRGKQGYTF. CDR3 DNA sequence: TGTGCCAGTAGTTTCAGGGGGAAGCAAGGCTACACCTTC.

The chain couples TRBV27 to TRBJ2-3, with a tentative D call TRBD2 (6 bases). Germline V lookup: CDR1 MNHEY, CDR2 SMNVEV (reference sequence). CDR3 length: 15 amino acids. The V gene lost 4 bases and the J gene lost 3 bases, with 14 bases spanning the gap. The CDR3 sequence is CASSSPSGPTDTQYF. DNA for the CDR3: TGTGCCAGCAGTTCCCCCAGCGGGCCTACAGATACGCAGTATTTT.

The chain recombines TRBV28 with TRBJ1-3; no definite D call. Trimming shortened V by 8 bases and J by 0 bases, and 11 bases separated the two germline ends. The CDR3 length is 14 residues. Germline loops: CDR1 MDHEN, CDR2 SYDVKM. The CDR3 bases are TGTGCCAGCCTTGGACTCATCTCTGGAAACACCATATATTTT. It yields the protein CASLGLISGNTIYF.

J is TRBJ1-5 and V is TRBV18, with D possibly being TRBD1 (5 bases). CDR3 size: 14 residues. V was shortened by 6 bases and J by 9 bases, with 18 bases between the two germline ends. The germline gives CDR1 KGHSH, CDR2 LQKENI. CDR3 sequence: CASSSARGDRPQHF. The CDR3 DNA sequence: TGTGCCAGCTCCTCTGCGCGGGGGGATCGGCCCCAGCATTTT.